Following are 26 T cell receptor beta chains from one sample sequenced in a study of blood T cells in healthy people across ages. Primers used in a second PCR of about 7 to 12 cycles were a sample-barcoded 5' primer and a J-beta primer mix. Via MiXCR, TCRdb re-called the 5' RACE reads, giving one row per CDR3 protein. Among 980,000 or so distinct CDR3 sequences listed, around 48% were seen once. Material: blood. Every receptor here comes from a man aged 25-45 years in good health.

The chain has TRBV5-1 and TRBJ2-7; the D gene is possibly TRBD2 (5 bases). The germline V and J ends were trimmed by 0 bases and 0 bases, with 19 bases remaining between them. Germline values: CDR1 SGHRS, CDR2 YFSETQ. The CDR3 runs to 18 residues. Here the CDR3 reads CASSLEDQTAAASYEQYF. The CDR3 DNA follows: TGCGCCAGCAGCTTGGAGGATCAGACCGCAGCGGCCTCCTACGAGCAGTACTTC.

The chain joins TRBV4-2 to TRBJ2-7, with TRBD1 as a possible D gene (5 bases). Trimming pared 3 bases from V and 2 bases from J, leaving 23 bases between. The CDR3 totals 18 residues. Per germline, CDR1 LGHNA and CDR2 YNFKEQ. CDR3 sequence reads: CASSHRTSVGSSPYEQYF. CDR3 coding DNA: TGTGCCAGCAGCCACAGGACATCGGTAGGGTCAAGCCCCTACGAGCAGTACTTC.

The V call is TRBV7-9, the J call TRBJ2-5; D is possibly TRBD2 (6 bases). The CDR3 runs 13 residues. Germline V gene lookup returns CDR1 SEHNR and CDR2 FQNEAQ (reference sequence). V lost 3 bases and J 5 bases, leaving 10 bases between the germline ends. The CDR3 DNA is TGTGCCAGCAGCTTCGGCCTAGCGGAGACCCAGTACTTC. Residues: CASSFGLAETQYF. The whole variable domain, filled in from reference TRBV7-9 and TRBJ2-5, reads DTGVSQNPRHKITKRGQNVTFRCDPISEHNRLYWYRQTLGQGPEFLTYFQNEAQLEKSRLLSDRFSAERPKGSFSTLEIQRTEQGDSAMYLCASSFGLAETQYFGPGTRLLVL.

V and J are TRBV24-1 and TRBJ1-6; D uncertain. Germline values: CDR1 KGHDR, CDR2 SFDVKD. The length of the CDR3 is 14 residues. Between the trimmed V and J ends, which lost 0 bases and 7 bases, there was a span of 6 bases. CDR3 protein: CATSDLPDNSPLHF. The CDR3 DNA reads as TGTGCCACCAGTGATTTGCCTGACAATTCACCCCTCCACTTT.

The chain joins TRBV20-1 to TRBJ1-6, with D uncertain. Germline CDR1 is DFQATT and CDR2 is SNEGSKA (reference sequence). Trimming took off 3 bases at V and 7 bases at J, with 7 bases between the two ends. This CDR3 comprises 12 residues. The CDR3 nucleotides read TGCAGTGCTAGGGGTGTGAATTCACCCCTCCACTTT. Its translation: CSARGVNSPLHF.

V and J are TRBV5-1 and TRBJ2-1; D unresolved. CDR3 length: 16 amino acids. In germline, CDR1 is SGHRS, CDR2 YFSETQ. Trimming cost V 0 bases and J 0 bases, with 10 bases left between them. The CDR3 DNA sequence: TGCGCCAGCAGCTTGGCTGCCGCCGCCTCCTACAATGAGCAGTTCTTC. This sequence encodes CASSLAAAASYNEQFF.

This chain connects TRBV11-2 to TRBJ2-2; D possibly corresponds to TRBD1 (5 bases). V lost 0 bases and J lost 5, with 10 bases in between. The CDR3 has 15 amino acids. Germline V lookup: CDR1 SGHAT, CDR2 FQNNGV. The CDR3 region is CASSLEAGPTGELFF. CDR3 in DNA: TGTGCCAGCAGCTTAGAGGCAGGGCCGACCGGGGAGCTGTTTTTT.

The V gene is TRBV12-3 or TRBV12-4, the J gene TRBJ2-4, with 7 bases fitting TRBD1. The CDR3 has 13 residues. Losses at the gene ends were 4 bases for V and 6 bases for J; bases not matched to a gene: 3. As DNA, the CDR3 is TGTGCCAGCAGTTCGACAGGGAGAAACATTCAGTACTTC. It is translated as CASSSTGRNIQYF.

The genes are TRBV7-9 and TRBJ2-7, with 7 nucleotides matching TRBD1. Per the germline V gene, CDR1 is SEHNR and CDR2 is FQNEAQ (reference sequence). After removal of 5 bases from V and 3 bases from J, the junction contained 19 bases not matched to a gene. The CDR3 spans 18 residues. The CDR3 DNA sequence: TGTGCCAGCAGCAAACCTTCGTTTGACAGGGCCCGCTTCTACGAGCAGTACTTC. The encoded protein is CASSKPSFDRARFYEQYF.

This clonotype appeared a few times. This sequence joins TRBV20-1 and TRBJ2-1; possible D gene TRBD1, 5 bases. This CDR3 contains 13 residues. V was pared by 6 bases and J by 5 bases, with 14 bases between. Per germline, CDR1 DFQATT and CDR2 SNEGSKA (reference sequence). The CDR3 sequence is CSASDSLNNEQFF. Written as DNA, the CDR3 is TGCAGTGCAAGCGACAGTCTGAACAATGAGCAGTTCTTC.

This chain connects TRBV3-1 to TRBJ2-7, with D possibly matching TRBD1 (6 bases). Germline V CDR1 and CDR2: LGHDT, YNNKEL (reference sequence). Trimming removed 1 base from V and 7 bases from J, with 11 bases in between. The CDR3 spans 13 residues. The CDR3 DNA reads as TGTGCCAGCAGCCAAGGCCAGGGGTGGGAGCAGTACTTC. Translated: CASSQGQGWEQYF.

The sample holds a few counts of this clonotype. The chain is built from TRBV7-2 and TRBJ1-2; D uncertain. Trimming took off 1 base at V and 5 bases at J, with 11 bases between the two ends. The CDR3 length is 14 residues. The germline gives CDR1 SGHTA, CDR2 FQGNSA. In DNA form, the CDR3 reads TGTGCCAGCAGCTTAGACGCCAGTGGGTATGGCTACACCTTC. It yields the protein CASSLDASGYGYTF.

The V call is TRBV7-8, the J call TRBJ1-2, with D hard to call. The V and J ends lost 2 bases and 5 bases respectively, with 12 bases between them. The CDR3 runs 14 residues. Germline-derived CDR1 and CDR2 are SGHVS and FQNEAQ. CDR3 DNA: TGTGCCAGCAGCTTACGCGCAGATCTATATGGCTACACCTTC. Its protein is CASSLRADLYGYTF.

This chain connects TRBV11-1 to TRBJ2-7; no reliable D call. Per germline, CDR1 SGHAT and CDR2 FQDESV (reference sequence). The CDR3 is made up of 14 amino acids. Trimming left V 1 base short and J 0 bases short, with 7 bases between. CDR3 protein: CASSLEEFSYEQYF. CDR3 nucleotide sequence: TGTGCCAGCAGCTTAGAGGAGTTCTCCTACGAGCAGTACTTC.

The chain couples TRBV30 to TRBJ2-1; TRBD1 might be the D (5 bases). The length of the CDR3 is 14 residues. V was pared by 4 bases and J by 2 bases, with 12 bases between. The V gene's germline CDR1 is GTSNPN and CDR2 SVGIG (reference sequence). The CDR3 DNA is TGTGCCTGGACCCCAGGGCACGCCTACAATGAGCAGTTCTTC. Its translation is CAWTPGHAYNEQFF.

CDR3 DNA: TGTGCCAGCAGCGTAGACTGGCGGGGCACTGAAGCTTTCTTT. It encodes CASSVDWRGTEAFF. The rearrangement joins TRBV9 to TRBJ1-1; D not certain. Trimming removed 0 bases from V and 4 bases from J, with 10 bases in between. Germline assignment: CDR1 SGDLS and CDR2 YYNGEE. The CDR3 is 14 residues long.

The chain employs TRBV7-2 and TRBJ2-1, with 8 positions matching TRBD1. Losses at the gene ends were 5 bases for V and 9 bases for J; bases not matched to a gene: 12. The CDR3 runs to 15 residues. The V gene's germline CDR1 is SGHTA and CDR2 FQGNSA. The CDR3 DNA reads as TGTGCCAGCAGCCCGAACCCCGGACAGGGCGGTGAGCAGTTCTTC. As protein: CASSPNPGQGGEQFF.

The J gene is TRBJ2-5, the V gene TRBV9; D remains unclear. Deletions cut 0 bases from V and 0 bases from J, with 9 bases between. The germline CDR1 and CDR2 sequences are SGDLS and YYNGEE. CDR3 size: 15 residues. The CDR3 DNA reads TGTGCCAGCAGCGTAGACGCGGAGTACCAAGAGACCCAGTACTTC. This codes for CASSVDAEYQETQYF.

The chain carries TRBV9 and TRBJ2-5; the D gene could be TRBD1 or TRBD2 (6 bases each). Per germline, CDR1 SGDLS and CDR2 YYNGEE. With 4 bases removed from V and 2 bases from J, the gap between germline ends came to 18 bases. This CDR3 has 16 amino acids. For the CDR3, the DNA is TGTGCCAGCAGCTCGACAACGGGGGACATTCAAGAGACCCAGTACTTC. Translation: CASSSTTGDIQETQYF.

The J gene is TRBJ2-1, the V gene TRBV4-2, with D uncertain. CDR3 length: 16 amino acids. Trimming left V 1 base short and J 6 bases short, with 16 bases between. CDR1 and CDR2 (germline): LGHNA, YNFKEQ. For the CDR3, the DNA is TGTGCCAGCAGCCAAGTCTGGGTGGTCTCCGGCAATGAGCAGTTCTTC. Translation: CASSQVWVVSGNEQFF.

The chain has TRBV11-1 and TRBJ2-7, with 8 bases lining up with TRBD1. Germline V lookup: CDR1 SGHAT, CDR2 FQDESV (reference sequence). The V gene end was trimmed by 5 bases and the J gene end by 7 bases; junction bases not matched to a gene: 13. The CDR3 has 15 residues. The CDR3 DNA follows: TGTGCCAGCAGCCCTGTTGGACAGGGTCGTATGGAGCAGTACTTC. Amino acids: CASSPVGQGRMEQYF.

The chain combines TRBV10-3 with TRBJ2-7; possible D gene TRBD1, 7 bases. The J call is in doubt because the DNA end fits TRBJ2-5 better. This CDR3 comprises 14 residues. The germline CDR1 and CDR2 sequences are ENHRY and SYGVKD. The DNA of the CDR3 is TGTGCCACAGGGGGGCGCCCGAACCAAGAGACCCAGTACTTC. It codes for CATGGRPNQETQYF.

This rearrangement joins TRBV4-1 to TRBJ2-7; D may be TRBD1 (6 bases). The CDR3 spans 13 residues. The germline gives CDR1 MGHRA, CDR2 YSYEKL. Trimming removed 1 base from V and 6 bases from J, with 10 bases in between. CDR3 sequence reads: CASSQGGGPEQYF. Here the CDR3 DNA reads TGCGCCAGCAGCCAAGGAGGGGGTCCCGAGCAGTACTTC.

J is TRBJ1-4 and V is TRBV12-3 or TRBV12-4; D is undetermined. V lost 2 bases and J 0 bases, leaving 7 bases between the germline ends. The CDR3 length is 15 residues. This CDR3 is CASSLRAATNEKLFF. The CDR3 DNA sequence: TGTGCCAGCAGTTTAAGGGCTGCAACTAATGAAAAACTGTTTTTT.

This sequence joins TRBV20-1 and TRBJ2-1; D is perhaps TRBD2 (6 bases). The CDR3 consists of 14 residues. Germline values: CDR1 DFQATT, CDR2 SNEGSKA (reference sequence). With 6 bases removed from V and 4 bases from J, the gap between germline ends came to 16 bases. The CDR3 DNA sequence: TGCAGTGCCCTACTCCGCGGGATTTACAATGAGCAGTTCTTC. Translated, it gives CSALLRGIYNEQFF.

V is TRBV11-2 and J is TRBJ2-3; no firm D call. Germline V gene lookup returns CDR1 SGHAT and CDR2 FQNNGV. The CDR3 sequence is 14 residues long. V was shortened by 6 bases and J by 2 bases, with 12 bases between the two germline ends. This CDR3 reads CASSMSLPTDTQYF. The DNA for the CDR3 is TGTGCCAGCAGTATGAGCCTTCCCACAGATACGCAGTATTTT.